This entry concerns a single T cell receptor (beta chain). Its specificity is unknown. This sample was included in a study of blood T cells in healthy people across ages. Points from the study as a whole: Naive T cell percentage showed a strong correlation with TCR beta diversity.

The CDR3 has 14 amino acids. The V and J ends lost 5 bases and 5 bases respectively, with 13 bases between them. Germline-derived CDR1 and CDR2 are MNHEY and SMNVEV (reference sequence). The authors ran a second PCR of about 6 to 11 cycles using a sample-barcoded 5' primer and a J-beta primer mix. TCRdb re-derived calls from the 5' RACE reads in MiXCR, one entry per CDR3 protein. In the table there are roughly 800,000 distinct CDR3 sequences, roughly 60% of which are singletons. The sample was blood. The gene calls are TRBV27 and TRBJ2-1, with a possible D match to TRBD1 (6 bases). The sequence derives from a man aged 25-45 years in good health. CDR3 amino acids: CASSLTRDNNEQFF. The CDR3 DNA follows: TGTGCCAGCAGTCTTACCAGGGACAACAATGAGCAGTTCTTC.